This T cell receptor beta chain is from a study of blood T cell repertoires in COVID-19. Study background: T cells, B-cell-depleted T cells, or PBMCs provided the cDNA or gDNA that served as material.

Sequenced by immunoSEQ multiplex PCR; TCRdb stores in-frame clones only, minus some. The sample lists about 140,000 clones; about 87% were seen once. This CDR3 has 15 residues. Germline assignment: CDR1 SNHLY and CDR2 FYNNEI. V was shortened by 4 bases and J by 3 bases, with 12 bases between the two germline ends. The specimen sequenced was peripheral blood. This chain uses TRBV2 with TRBJ2-2; TRBD1 might be the D (6 bases). The sequence derives from a man aged 50 to 60 who had recovered from COVID-19. The CDR3 loop is CASSVQGRDTGELFF. The DNA of the CDR3 is TGTGCCAGCAGTGTTCAGGGGCGGGACACCGGGGAGCTGTTTTTT.